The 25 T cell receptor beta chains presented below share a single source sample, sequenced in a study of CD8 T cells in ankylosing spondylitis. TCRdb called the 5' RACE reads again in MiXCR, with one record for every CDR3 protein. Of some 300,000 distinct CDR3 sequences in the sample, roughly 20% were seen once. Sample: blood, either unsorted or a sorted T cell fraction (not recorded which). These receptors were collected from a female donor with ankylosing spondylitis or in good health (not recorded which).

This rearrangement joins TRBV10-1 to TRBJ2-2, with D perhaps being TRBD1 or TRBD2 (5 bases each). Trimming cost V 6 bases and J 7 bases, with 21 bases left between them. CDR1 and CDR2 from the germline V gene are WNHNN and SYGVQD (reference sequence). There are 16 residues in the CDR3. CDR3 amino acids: CASSGRRQGEHGELFF. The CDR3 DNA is TGCGCCAGCAGCGGAAGACGGCAGGGAGAACACGGGGAGCTGTTTTTT.

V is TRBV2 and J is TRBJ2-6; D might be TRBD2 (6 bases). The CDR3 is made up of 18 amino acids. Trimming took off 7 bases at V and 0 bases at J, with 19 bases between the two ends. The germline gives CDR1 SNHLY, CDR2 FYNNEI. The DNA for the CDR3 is TGTGCCAGCAAGGAGGGATGGGGCCGGAGCTCTGGGGCCAACGTCCTGACTTTC. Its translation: CASKEGWGRSSGANVLTF.

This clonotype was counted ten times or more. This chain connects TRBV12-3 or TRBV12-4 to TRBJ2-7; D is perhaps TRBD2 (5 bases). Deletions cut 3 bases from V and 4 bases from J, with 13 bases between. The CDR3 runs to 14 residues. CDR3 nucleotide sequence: TGTGCCAGCAGTTTGTTAGGGAGTACTTACGAGCAGTACTTC. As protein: CASSLLGSTYEQYF.

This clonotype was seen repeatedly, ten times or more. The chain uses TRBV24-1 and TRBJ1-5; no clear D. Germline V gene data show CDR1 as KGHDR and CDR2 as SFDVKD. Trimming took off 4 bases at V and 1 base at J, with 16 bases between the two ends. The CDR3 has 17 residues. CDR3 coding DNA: TGTGCCACCAGTGACCGGGTGAACAGAGGGAGCAATCAGCCCCAGCATTTT. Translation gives CATSDRVNRGSNQPQHF.

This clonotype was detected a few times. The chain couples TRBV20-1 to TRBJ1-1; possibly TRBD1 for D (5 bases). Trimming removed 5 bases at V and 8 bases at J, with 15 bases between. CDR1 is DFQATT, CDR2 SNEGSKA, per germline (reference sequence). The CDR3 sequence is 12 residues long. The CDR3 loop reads CSAGASPWEAFF. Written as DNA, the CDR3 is TGCAGTGCTGGGGCAAGCCCATGGGAAGCTTTCTTT.

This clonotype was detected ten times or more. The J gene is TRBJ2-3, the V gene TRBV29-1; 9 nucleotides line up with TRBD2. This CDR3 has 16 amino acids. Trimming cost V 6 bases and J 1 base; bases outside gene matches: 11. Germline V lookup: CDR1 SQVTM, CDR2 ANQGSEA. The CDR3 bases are TGCAGCGTGGGGATTGATAGCGGGAGAGGCACAGATACGCAGTATTTT. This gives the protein CSVGIDSGRGTDTQYF.

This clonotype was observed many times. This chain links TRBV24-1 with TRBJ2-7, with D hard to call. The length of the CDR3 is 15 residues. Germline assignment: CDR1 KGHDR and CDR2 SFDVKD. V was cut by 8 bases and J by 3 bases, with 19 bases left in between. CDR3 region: CATIRSSHQNYEQYF. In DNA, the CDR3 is TGTGCCACCATCCGGTCGTCCCATCAGAACTACGAGCAGTACTTC.

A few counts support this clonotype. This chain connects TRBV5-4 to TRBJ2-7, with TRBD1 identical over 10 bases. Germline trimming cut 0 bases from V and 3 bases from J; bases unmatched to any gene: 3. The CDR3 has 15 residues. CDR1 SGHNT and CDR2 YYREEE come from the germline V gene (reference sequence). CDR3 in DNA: TGTGCCAGCAGCTTGGGGACAGGGGGATTCTACGAGCAGTACTTC. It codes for CASSLGTGGFYEQYF. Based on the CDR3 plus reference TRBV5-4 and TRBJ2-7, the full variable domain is ETGVTQSPTHLIKTRGQQVTLRCSSQSGHNTVSWYQQALGQGPQFIFQYYREEENGRGNFPPRFSGLQFPNYSSELNVNALELDDSALYLCASSLGTGGFYEQYFGPGTRLTVT.

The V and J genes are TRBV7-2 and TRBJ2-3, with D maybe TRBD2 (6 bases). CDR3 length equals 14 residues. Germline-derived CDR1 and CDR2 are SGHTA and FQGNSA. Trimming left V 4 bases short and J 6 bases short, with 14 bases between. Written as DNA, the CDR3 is TGTGCCAGCAGCTACAGACTAGTCTCGGATACGCAGTATTTT. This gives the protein CASSYRLVSDTQYF.

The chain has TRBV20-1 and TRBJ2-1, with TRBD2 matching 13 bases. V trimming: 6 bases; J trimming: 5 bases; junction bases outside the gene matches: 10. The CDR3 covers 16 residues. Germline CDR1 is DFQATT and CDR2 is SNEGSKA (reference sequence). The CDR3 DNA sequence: TGCAGTGCCGTGACTAGCGGGAGGCCACTCAACAATGAGCAGTTCTTC. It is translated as CSAVTSGRPLNNEQFF.

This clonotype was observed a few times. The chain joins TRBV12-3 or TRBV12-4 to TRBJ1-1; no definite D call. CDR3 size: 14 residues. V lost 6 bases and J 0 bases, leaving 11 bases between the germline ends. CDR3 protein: CASSPTRMNTEAFF. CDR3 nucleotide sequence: TGTGCCAGCAGCCCTACGCGAATGAACACTGAAGCTTTCTTT.

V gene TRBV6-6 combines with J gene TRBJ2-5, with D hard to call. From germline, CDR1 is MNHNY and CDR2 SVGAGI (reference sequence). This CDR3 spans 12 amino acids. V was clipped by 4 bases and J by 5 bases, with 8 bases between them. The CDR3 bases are TGTGCCAGCAGTTCCCAAACGGAGACCCAGTACTTC. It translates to CASSSQTETQYF.

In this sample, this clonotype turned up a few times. Written as DNA, the CDR3 is TGTGCCAGCAGCTTGGGACAGGGGATCCTTCAGCCCCAGCATTTT. As protein: CASSLGQGILQPQHF. J is TRBJ1-5 and V is TRBV5-5; 8 bases match TRBD1. Germline loops: CDR1 SGHKS, CDR2 YYEKEE (reference sequence). Trimming took 0 bases from V and 6 from J; bases not matched to a gene: 5. The CDR3 is made up of 15 amino acids.

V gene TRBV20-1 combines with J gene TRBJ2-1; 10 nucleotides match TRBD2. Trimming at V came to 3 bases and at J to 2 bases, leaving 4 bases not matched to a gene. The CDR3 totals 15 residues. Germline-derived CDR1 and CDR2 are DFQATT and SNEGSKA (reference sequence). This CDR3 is CSASGLAGAYNEQFF. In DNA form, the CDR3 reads TGCAGTGCTAGCGGGCTAGCGGGAGCCTACAATGAGCAGTTCTTC.

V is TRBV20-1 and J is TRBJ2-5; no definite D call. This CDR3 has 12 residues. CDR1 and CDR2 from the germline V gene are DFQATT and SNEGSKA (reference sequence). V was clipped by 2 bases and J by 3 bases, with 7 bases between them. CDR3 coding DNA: TGCAGTGCTAGAATTGGAGAAGAGACCCAGTACTTC. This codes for CSARIGEETQYF.

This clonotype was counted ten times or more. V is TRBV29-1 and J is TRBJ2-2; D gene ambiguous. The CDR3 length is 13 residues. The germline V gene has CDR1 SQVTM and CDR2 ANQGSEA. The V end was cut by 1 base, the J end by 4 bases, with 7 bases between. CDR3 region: CSVEGEPTGELFF. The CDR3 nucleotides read TGCAGCGTTGAAGGCGAGCCCACCGGGGAGCTGTTTTTT.

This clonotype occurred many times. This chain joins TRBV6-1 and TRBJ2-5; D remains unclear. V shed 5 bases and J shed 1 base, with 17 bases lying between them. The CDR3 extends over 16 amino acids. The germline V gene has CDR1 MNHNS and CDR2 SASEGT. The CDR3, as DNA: TGTGCCAGCAGTCGCCCAGGAAGGGCAGGCCAAGAGACCCAGTACTTC. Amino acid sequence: CASSRPGRAGQETQYF.

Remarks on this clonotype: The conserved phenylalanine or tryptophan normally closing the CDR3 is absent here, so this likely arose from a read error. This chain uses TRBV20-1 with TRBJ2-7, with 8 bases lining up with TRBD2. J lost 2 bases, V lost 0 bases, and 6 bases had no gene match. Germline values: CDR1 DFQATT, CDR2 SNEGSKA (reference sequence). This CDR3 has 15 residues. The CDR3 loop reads CSARDGLSGTYEQYL. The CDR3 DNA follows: TGCAGTGCTAGAGATGGTCTTAGCGGGACCTACGAGCAGTACCTC.

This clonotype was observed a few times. CDR3 bases: TGCAGCGTGTGCTTGAGACTGACTAATGAAAAACTGTTTTTT. This translates into CSVCLRLTNEKLFF. This rearrangement joins TRBV29-1 to TRBJ1-4; D gene unclear. Germline V gene lookup returns CDR1 SQVTM and CDR2 ANQGSEA. The CDR3 runs to 14 residues. Trimming pared 6 bases from V and 2 bases from J, leaving 13 bases between.

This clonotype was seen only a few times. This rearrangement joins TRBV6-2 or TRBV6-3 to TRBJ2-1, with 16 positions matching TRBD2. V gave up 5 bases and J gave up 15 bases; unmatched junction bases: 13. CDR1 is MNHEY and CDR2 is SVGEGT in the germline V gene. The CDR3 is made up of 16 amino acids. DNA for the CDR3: TGTGCCAGCAGTCTCCCACCGGGACTAGCGGGAGGGCAGTCGTTCTTC. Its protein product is CASSLPPGLAGGQSFF.

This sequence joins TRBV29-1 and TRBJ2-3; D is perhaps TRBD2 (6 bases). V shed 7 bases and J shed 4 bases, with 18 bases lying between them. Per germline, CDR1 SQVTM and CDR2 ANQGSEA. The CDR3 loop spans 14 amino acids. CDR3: CSGAGRAGADTQYF. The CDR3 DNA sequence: TGCAGCGGAGCGGGCCGTGCGGGCGCAGATACGCAGTATTTT.

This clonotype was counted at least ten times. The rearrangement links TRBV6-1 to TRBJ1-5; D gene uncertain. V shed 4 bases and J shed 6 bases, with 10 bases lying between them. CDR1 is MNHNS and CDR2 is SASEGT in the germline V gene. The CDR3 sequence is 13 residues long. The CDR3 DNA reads TGTGCCAGCAGTGCCTTCGGCGGTCAGCCCCAGCATTTT. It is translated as CASSAFGGQPQHF.

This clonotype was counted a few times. The CDR3 DNA sequence: TGTGCCAGCAACGGGAGGTTTGTCCCTTTCCCACAGTTCTTC. Its protein is CASNGRFVPFPQFF. This sequence joins TRBV2 and TRBJ2-1; 7 bases are a match to TRBD2. Germline CDR1 SNHLY, CDR2 FYNNEI. The V and J ends lost 7 bases and 13 bases, in that order; junction bases with no gene match: 16. The CDR3 runs 14 residues.

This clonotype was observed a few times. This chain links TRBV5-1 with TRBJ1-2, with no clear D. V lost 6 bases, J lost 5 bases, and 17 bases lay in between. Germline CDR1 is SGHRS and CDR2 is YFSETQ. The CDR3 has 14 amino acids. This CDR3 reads CASTSQSGEYGYTF. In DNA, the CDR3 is TGCGCCAGCACCAGTCAGAGCGGGGAGTATGGCTACACCTTC.

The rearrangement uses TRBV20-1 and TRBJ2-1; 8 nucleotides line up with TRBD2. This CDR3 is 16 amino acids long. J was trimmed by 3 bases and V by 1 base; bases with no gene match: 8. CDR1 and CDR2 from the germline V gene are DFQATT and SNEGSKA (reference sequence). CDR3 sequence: CSARVLSGTSYNEQFF. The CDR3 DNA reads TGCAGTGCTAGAGTACTCTCCGGGACTAGCTACAATGAGCAGTTCTTC.